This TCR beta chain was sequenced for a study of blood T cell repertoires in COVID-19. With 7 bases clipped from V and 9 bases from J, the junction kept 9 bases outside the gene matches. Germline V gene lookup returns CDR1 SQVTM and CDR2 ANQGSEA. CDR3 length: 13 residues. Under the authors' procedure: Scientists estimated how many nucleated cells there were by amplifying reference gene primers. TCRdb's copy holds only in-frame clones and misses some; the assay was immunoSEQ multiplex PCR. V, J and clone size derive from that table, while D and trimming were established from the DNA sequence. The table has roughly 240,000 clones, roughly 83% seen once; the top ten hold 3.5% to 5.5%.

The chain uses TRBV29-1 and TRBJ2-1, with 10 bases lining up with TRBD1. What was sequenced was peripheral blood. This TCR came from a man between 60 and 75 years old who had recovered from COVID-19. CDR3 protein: CSADRGRGFEQFF. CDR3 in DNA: TGCAGCGCCGACAGGGGGCGGGGATTTGAGCAGTTCTTC.